The text below deals with one T cell receptor (beta chain). The data are from a study of identical twins. In TCRdb, the 5' RACE reads were re-called with MiXCR into one record per CDR3 protein. The sample contains about 430,000 distinct CDR3 sequences, about a fifth of which appear only once. This CDR3 comprises 15 residues. CDR1 SQVTM and CDR2 ANQGSEA come from the germline V gene. Trimming cost V 4 bases and J 2 bases, with 18 bases left between them. The receptor comes from a man between 50 and 59 years old in good health. This chain uses TRBV29-1 with TRBJ2-7, with D maybe TRBD2 (6 bases). The sequenced sample was naive T cells sorted from blood. The CDR3 sequence is CSVGAGGDPTYEQYF. The CDR3 nucleotides read TGCAGCGTTGGGGCCGGCGGGGACCCCACCTACGAGCAGTACTTC.